One and the same sample provided the 13 T cell receptor beta chains below, sequenced in a study of cytomegalovirus exposure and HLA in healthy donors. Primers: 60 Vbeta forward and 13 Jbeta reverse. TCRdb keeps only in-frame clones here, not all; method: immunoSEQ multiplex PCR. The data contain around 220,000 clones, over 75% of them singletons. Sample: PBMCs. The receptors shown here come from a girl aged 2 to 9 in good health and CMV-seronegative.

The rearrangement uses TRBV10-1 and TRBJ2-1, with 9 bases fitting TRBD2. The CDR3 is 15 amino acids. After removal of 2 bases from V and 8 bases from J, the junction contained 7 bases not matched to a gene. The germline V gene has CDR1 WNHNN and CDR2 SYGVQD (reference sequence). The CDR3 sequence: CASSELGGLADEQFF. The CDR3 DNA reads TGCGCCAGCAGTGAGCTGGGGGGACTAGCCGATGAGCAGTTCTTC.

V is TRBV10-1 and J is TRBJ2-2, with 7 bases identical to TRBD2. V trimming: 5 bases; J trimming: 6 bases; junction bases outside the gene matches: 6. The CDR3 totals 14 residues. Germline CDR1 WNHNN, CDR2 SYGVQD (reference sequence). The CDR3 DNA reads as TGCGCCAGCAGTCGGACTAGGGTCCCCGGGGAGCTGTTTTTT. Its protein is CASSRTRVPGELFF.

The V call is TRBV2, the J call TRBJ2-7; 8 bases line up with TRBD1. This CDR3 has 14 amino acids. Trimming at V came to 8 bases and at J to 2 bases, leaving 8 bases not matched to a gene. Germline V lookup: CDR1 SNHLY, CDR2 FYNNEI. CDR3 residues: CASGWDRSTYEQYF. The CDR3, as DNA: TGTGCCAGCGGATGGGACAGGAGCACCTACGAGCAGTACTTC.

The chain employs TRBV18 and TRBJ2-7; possible D gene TRBD1, 7 bases. Germline V gene sequence: CDR1 KGHSH, CDR2 LQKENI. Trimming took 6 bases from V and 5 from J, leaving 17 bases between them. The CDR3 runs to 14 residues. Here the CDR3 reads CASSPAGGRNEQYF. For the CDR3, the DNA is TGTGCCAGCTCGCCCGCAGGGGGGAGGAACGAGCAGTACTTC.

J is TRBJ2-5 and V is TRBV7-9; 11 bases map to TRBD2. V shed 5 bases and J 3 bases; nucleotides not matched to a gene: 8. The CDR3 sequence is 16 residues long. CDR1 and CDR2 (germline): SEHNR, FQNEAQ (reference sequence). Written as DNA, the CDR3 is TGTGCCAGCAGCCCTCTACTGACTAGCGGGGAAGAGACCCAGTACTTC. This sequence encodes CASSPLLTSGEETQYF.

V and J are TRBV18 and TRBJ2-1; 7 positions agree with TRBD2. CDR3 length: 18 amino acids. Trimming took 0 bases from V and 4 from J; bases not matched to a gene: 12. In germline, CDR1 is KGHSH, CDR2 LQKENI. CDR3 sequence: CASSPPVSSGALYNEQFF. As DNA, the CDR3 is TGTGCCAGCTCACCACCGGTCTCTAGCGGCGCACTATACAATGAGCAGTTCTTC.

V usage is TRBV5-1 and J usage is TRBJ2-3; 9 nucleotides match TRBD2. This CDR3 is 17 amino acids long. V was clipped by 0 bases and J by 4 bases; unmatched bases: 9. Germline lookup yields CDR1 SGHRS and CDR2 YFSETQ. The CDR3 reads CASSLGLAGKVPDTQYF. DNA for the CDR3: TGCGCCAGCAGCTTGGGTCTAGCGGGAAAAGTTCCAGATACGCAGTATTTT.

This clone was found once. CDR3 protein: CASSVADSSYEQYF. DNA for the CDR3: TGTGCCAGCAGCGTAGCCGACAGCTCCTACGAGCAGTACTTC. The chain has TRBV9 and TRBJ2-7, with D perhaps TRBD1 (5 bases). The ends were cut back, 0 bases at V and 0 bases at J, with 7 bases in the middle. Germline-derived CDR1 and CDR2 are SGDLS and YYNGEE. The CDR3 totals 14 residues.

The rearrangement links TRBV25-1 to TRBJ1-4; 10 bases are shared with TRBD1. V was pared by 3 bases and J by 8 bases, with 6 bases of the junction left unmatched. Germline CDR1 MGHDK, CDR2 SYGVNS. CDR3 length: 15 amino acids. CDR3 bases: TGTGCCAGCAGTGATACCGGGACAGGGGAGGAAAAACTGTTTTTT. Translation gives CASSDTGTGEEKLFF.

A note on this clone: Other DNA sequences from this sample encode an identical CDR3 as well. This chain links TRBV27 with TRBJ1-1; D remains unclear. The ends were cut back, 4 bases at V and 6 bases at J, with 9 bases in the middle. CDR3 length equals 12 residues. Germline loops: CDR1 MNHEY, CDR2 SMNVEV (reference sequence). This chain's CDR3 is CASSSVGAEAFF. The CDR3 nucleotides read TGTGCCAGCAGTTCCGTGGGAGCTGAAGCTTTCTTT.

The CDR3 spells CASSTGQPATNEKLFF. The CDR3 DNA reads TGCGCCAGCAGCACGGGACAGCCTGCAACTAATGAAAAACTGTTTTTT. V gene TRBV5-1 combines with J gene TRBJ1-4; 7 bases match TRBD1. CDR1 is SGHRS, CDR2 YFSETQ, per germline. V lost 4 bases and J lost 0; bases outside the gene matches: 6. The CDR3 covers 16 residues.

This clone was observed once. The genes are TRBV6-1 and TRBJ2-7, with 7 bases fitting TRBD2. CDR1 and CDR2 from the germline V gene are MNHNS and SASEGT. Trimming removed 4 bases from V and 4 bases from J; junction bases left unmatched: 7. This CDR3 has 14 residues. CDR3 residues: CASSVGRGGYEQYF. The DNA of the CDR3 is TGTGCCAGCAGTGTGGGGAGGGGAGGGTACGAGCAGTACTTC.

V gene TRBV5-1 combines with J gene TRBJ1-2, with 7 bases identical to TRBD1. V was pared by 0 bases and J by 7 bases, with 3 bases of the junction left unmatched. CDR1 SGHRS and CDR2 YFSETQ come from the germline V gene. This CDR3 comprises 13 residues. The CDR3 sequence: CASSLAGGSGYTF. The DNA for the CDR3 is TGCGCCAGCAGCTTGGCAGGGGGAAGTGGCTACACCTTC.